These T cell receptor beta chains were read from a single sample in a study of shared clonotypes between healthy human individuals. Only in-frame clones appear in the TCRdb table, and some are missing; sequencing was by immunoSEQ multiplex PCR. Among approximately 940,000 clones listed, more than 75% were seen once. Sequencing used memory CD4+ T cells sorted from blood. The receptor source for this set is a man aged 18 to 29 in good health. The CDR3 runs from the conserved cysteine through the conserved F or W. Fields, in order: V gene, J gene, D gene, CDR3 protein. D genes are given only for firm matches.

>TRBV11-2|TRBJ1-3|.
CASSLDLRPERSGNTIYF
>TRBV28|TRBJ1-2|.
CASSRPGLGYGYTF
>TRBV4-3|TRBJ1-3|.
CASSQERSGNTIYF
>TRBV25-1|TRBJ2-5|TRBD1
CASSVGGQVMETQYF
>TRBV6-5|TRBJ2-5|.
CASTPKYF
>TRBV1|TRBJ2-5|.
CTSTSRTGVTETQYF
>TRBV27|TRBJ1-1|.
CASSPRGGGNTEAFF
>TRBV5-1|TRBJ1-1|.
CASSPVGRRTLNTEAFF
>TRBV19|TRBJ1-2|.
CASSPWEGPNYGYTF
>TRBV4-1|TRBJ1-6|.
CASSQDGGHNGEVNSPLHF
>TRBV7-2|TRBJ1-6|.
CASRLGALSYNSPLHF
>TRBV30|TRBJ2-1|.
CAWIRGGSVAYNEQFF
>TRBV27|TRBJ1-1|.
CASSLRGVNTEAFF
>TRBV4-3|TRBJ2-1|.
CASSQDWGAHNEQFF
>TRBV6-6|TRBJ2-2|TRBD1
CASSRQGDTGELFF
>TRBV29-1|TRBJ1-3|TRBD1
CSVRQGNSGNTIYF
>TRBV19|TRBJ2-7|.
CASRPRGIGGEQYF
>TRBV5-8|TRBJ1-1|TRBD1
CASSSWTGGGHFF
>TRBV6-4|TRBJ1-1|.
CASSDSSSNEAFF
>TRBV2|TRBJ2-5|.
CASSASSVRWETQYF
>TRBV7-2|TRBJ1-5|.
CASSSQQGSNQPQHF
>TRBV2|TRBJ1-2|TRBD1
CASRQQGRDGYTF
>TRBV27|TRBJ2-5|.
CASSPTRGETQYF
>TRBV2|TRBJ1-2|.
CASFEDLQVNYGYTF
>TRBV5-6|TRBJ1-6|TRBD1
CASSPQDRGDSPLHF
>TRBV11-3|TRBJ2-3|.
CASSLRGRGSTDTQYF
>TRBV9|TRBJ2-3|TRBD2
CASSAMTSDTQYF
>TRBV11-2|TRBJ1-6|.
CASSLAASPLHF
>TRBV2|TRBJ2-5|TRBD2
CASSDWLAGEETQYF
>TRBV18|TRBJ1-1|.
CASSPPSRALNTEAFF
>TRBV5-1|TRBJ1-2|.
CASRDLYGYTF
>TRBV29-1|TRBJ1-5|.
CSVGFTGDSNQPQHF
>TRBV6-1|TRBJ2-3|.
CASTGSTDTQYF
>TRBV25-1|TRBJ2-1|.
CASKPADRGEQFF
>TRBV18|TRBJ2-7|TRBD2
CASYILGLAGVYEQYF
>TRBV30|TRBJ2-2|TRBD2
CAWSGLADGELFF
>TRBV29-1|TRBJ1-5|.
CSVWAGGNQPQHF
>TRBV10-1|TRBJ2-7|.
CASSAAGTFYEQYF
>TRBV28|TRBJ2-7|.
CASSFDRFIYEQYF
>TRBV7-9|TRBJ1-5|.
CASSLLGQPQHF
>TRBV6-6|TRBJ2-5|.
CASSPGQTQYF